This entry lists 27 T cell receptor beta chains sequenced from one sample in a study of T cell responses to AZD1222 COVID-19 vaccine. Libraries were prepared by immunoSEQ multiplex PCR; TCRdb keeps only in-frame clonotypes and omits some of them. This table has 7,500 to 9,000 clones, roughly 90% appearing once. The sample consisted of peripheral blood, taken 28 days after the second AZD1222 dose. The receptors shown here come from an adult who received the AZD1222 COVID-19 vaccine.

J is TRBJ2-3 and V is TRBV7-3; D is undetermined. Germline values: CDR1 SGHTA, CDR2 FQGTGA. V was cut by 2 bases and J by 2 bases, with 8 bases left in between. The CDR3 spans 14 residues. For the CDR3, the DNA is TGTGCCAGCAGCTTATCGACTTACACAGATACGCAGTATTTT. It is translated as CASSLSTYTDTQYF.

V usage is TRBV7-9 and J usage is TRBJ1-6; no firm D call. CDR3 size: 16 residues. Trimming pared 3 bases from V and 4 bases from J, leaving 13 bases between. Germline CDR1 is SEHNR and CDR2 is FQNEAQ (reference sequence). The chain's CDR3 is CASSFSTGGYNSPLHF. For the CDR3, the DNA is TGTGCCAGCAGCTTTTCCACCGGCGGGTATAATTCACCCCTCCACTTT.

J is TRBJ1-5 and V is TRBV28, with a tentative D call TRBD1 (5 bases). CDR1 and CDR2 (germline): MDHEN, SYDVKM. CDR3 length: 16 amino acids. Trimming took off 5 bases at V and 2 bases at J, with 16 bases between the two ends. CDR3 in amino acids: CASSERGRRGNQPQHF. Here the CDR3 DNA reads TGTGCCAGCAGTGAGAGGGGTCGGAGGGGCAATCAGCCCCAGCATTTT.

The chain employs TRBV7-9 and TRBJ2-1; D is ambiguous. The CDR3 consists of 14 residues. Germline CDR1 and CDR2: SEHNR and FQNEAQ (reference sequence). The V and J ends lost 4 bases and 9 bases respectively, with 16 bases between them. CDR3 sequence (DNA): TGTGCCAGCAGCTCCCCGCCCTACTATAGTGAGCAGTTCTTC. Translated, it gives CASSSPPYYSEQFF.

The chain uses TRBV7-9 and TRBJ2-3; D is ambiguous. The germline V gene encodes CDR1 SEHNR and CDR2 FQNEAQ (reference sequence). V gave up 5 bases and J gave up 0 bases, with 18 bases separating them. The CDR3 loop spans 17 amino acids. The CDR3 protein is CASSPKAVLRSTDTQYF. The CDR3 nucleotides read TGTGCCAGCAGCCCTAAGGCAGTGTTGAGGAGCACAGATACGCAGTATTTT.

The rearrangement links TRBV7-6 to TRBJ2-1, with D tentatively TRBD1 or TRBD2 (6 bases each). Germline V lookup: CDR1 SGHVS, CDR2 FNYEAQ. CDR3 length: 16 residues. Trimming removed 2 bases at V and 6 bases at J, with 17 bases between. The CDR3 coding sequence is TGTGCCAGCAGCTTATTGTCAGCGGAGGGGGGCAATGAGCAGTTCTTC. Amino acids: CASSLLSAEGGNEQFF.

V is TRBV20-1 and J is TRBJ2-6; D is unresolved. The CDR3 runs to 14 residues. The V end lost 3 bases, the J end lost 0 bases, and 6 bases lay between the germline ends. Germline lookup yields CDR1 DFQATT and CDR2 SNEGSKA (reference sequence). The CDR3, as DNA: TGCAGTGCTAGTGGAAGCTCTGGGGCCAACGTCCTGACTTTC. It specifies CSASGSSGANVLTF.

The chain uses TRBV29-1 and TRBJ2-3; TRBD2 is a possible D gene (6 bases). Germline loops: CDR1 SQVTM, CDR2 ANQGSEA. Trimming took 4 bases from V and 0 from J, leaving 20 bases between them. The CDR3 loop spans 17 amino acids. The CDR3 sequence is CSVGEVFGRDSTDTQYF. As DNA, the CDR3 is TGCAGCGTTGGAGAAGTATTCGGGCGGGACAGCACAGATACGCAGTATTTT.

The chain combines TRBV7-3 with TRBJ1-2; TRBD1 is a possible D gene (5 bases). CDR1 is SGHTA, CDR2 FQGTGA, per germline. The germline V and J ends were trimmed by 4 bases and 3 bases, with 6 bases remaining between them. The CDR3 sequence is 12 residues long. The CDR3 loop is CASSSGDYGYTF. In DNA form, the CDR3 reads TGTGCCAGCAGCTCGGGGGACTATGGCTACACCTTC.

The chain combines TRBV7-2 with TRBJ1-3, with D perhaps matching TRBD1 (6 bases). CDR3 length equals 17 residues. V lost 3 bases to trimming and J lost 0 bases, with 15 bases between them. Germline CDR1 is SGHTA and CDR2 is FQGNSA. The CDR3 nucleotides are TGTGCCAGCAGCTTCAGACCTACAGGGCCCTCTGGAAACACCATATATTTT. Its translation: CASSFRPTGPSGNTIYF.

CDR3 DNA: TGTGCCTGGAGTCATAAGGCGGGGAACGAGCAGTACTTC. This gives the protein CAWSHKAGNEQYF. This sequence joins TRBV30 and TRBJ2-7; D may be TRBD2 (6 bases). The germline V and J ends were trimmed by 2 bases and 5 bases, with 13 bases remaining between them. This CDR3 contains 13 residues. CDR1 is GTSNPN and CDR2 is SVGIG in the germline V gene (reference sequence). The entire variable domain, with the rest obtained from reference TRBV30 and TRBJ2-7, is as follows: SQTIHQWPATLVQPVGSPLSLECTVEGTSNPNLYWYRQAAGRGLQLLFYSVGIGQISSEVPQNLSASRPQDRQFILSSKKLLLSDSGFYLCAWSHKAGNEQYFGPGTRLTVT.

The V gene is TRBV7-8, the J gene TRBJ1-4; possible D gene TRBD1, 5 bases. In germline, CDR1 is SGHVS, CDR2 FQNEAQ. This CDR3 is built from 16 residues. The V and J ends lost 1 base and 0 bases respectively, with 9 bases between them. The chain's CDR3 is CASSLGVGATNEKLFF. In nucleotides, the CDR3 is TGTGCCAGCAGCTTAGGTGTGGGGGCAACTAATGAAAAACTGTTTTTT.

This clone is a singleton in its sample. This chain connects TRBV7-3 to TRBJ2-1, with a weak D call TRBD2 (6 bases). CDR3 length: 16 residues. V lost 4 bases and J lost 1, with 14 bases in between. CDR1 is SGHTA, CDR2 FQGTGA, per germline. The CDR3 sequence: CASSSDLARSYNEQFF. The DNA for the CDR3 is TGTGCCAGCAGCTCTGATCTAGCGCGATCCTACAATGAGCAGTTCTTC.

In nucleotides, the CDR3 is TGTGCCAGCAGCCCGACGGTCGGGGGGCGGTACGAGCAGTACTTC. It translates to CASSPTVGGRYEQYF. The chain links TRBV11-2 to TRBJ2-7; possible D gene TRBD2, 7 bases. The CDR3 sequence is 15 residues long. CDR1 and CDR2 from the germline V gene are SGHAT and FQNNGV. Trimming took off 5 bases at V and 4 bases at J, with 18 bases between the two ends.

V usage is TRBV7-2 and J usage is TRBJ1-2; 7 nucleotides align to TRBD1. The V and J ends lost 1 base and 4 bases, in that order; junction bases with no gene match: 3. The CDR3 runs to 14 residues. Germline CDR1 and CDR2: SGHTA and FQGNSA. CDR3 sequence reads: CASSLDRGAYGYTF. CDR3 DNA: TGTGCCAGCAGCTTAGACAGGGGCGCCTATGGCTACACCTTC.

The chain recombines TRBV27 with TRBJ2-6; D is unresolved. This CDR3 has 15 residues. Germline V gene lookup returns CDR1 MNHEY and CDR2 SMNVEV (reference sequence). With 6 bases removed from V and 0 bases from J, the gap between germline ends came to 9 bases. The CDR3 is CASRQMDSGANVLTF. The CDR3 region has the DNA TGTGCCAGCAGGCAAATGGACTCTGGGGCCAACGTCCTGACTTTC.

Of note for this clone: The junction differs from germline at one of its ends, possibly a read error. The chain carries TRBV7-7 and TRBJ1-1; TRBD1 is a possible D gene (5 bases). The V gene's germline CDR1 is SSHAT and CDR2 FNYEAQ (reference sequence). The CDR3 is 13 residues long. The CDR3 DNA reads TGTGCTAGCAGCTTAGGACAGAACACTGAAGCTTTCTTT. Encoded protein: CASSLGQNTEAFF.

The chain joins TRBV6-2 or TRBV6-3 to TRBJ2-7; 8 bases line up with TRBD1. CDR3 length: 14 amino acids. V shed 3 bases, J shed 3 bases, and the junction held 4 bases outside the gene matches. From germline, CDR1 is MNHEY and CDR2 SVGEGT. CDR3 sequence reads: CASSYQGAIYEQYF. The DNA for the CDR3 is TGTGCCAGCAGTTATCAGGGGGCGATCTACGAGCAGTACTTC.

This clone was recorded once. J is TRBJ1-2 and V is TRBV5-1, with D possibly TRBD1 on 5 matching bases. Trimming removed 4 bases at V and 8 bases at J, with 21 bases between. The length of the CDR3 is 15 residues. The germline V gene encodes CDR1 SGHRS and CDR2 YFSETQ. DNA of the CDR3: TGCGCCAGCAGCCCGGACACGCCCGCGGCTGCGGGCTACACCTTC. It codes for CASSPDTPAAAGYTF.

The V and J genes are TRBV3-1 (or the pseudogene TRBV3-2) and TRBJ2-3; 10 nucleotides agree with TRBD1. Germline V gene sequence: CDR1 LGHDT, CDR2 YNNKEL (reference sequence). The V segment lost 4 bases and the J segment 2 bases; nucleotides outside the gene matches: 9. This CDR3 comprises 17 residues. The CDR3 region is CASSPRTGGFVTDTQYF. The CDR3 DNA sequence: TGTGCCAGCAGCCCTCGGACAGGGGGGTTCGTCACAGATACGCAGTATTTT.

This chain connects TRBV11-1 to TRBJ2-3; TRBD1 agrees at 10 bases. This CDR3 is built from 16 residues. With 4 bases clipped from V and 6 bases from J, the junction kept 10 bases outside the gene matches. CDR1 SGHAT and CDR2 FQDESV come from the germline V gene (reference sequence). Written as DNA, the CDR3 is TGTGCCAGCAGCTCAACACAGGGACAGGGGATGGATACGCAGTATTTT. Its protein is CASSSTQGQGMDTQYF.

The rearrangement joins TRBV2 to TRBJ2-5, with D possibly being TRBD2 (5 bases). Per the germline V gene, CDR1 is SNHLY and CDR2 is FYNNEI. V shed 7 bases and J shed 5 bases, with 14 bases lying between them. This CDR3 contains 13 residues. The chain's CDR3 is CASKDGDSETQYF. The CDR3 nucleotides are TGTGCCAGCAAAGACGGGGATTCTGAGACCCAGTACTTC.

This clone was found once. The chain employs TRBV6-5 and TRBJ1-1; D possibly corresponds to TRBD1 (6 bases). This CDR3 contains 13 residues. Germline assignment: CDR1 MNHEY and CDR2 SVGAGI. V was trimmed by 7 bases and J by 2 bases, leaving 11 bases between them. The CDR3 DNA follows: TGTGCCAGCACCACAGGGAGTAACACTGAAGCTTTCTTT. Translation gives CASTTGSNTEAFF.

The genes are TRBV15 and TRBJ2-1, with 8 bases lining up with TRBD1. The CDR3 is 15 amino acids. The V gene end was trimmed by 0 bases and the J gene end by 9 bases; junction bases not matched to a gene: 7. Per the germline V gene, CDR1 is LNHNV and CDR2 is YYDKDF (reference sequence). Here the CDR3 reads CATSRDRRTGSEQFF. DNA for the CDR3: TGTGCCACCAGCAGAGATAGACGGACAGGGAGTGAGCAGTTCTTC.

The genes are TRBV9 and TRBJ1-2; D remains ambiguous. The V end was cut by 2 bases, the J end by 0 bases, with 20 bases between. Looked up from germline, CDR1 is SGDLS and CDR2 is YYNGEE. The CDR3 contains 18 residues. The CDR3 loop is CASSVYKGAGLTNYGYTF. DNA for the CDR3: TGTGCCAGCAGCGTGTACAAGGGCGCAGGACTAACTAACTATGGCTACACCTTC.

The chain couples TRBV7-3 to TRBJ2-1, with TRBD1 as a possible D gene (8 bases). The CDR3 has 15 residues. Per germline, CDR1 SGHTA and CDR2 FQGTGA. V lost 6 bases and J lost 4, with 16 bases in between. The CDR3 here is CASSPTGGAYNEQFF. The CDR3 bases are TGTGCCAGCAGTCCCACAGGGGGGGCATACAATGAGCAGTTCTTC. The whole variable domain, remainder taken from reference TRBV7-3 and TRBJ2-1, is GAGVSQTPSNKVTEKGKYVELRCDPISGHTALYWYRQSLGQGPEFLIYFQGTGAADDSGLPNDRFFAVRPEGSVSTLKIQRTERGDSAVYLCASSPTGGAYNEQFFGPGTRLTVL.

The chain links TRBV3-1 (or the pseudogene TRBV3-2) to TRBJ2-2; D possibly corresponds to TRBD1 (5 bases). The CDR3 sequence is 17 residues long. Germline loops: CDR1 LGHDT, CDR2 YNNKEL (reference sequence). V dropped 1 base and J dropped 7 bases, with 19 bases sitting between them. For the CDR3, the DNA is TGTGCCAGCAGCCAAGGATCGGCAGGGCGATCGGTCGGGGAGCTGTTTTTT. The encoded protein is CASSQGSAGRSVGELFF.